Each of the 2 T cell receptor beta chains below was sequenced from the same sample in a study of blood T cells in healthy people across ages. PCR was performed a second time for roughly 6 to 12 cycles using a sample-barcoded 5' primer and a J-beta primer mix. TCRdb passed the 5' RACE reads through MiXCR, listing each CDR3 protein once. The sample has 800,000 to 1,300,000 distinct CDR3 sequences, around 27% seen once. These data were also filed under a second study, of T cells of mothers and their children.

Sequencing was carried out using blood. The receptors stem from a girl aged 2 to 10 in good health.

As to this clonotype: The DNA is left out, because the CDR3 cannot be placed on it with certainty; the CDR3 is given as TCRdb lists it. The chain has TRBV21-1 and TRBJ2-5; the table's D call of TRBD2 was not tested on the DNA. TRBV21-1 is described as a pseudogene. Inclusive of both ends, the CDR3 amounts to 16 amino acids. CDR3 region: CASSKVASGSKETQYF.

In this sample, this clonotype turned up a few times. The rearrangement uses TRBV9 and TRBJ2-1, with TRBD2 matching 8 bases. The V and J ends lost 0 bases and 5 bases, in that order; junction bases with no gene match: 7. There are 16 residues in the CDR3. In germline, CDR1 is SGDLS, CDR2 YYNGEE. DNA of the CDR3: TGTGCCAGCAGCGTAGTTGGGGGACTAGGCGACAATGAGCAGTTCTTC. Translation: CASSVVGGLGDNEQFF.